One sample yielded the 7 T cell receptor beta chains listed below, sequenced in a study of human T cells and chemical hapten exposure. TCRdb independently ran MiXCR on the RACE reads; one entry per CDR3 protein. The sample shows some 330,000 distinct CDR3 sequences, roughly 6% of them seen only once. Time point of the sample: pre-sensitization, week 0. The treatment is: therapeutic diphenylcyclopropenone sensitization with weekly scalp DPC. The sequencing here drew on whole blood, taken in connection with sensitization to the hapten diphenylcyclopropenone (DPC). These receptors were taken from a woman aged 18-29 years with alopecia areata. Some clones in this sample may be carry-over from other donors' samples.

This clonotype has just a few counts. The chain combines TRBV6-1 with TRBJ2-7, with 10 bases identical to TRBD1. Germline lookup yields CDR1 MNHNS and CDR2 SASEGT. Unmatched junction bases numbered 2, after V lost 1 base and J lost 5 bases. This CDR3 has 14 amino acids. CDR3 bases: TGTGCCAGCAGTGAAGGACAGGGGGCGAACGAGCAGTACTTC. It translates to CASSEGQGANEQYF.

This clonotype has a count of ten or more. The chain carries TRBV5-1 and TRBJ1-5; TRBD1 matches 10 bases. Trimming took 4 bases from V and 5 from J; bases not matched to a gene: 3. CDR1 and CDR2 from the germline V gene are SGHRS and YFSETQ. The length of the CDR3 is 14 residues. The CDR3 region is CASSTGTGDQPQHF. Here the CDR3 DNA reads TGCGCCAGCAGCACCGGGACAGGGGATCAGCCCCAGCATTTT.

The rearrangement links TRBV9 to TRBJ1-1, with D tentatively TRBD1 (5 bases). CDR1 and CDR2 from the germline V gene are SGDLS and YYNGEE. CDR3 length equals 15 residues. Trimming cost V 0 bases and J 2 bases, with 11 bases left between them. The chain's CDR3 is CASSVAQGLNTEAFF. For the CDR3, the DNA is TGTGCCAGCAGCGTAGCCCAGGGACTAAACACTGAAGCTTTCTTT.

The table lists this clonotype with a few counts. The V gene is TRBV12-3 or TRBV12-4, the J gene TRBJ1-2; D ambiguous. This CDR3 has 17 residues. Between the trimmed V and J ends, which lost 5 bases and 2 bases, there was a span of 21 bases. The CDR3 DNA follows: TGTGCCAGCAGTACGACACCCTTGGCACTGAGGAACTATGGCTACACCTTC. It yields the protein CASSTTPLALRNYGYTF.

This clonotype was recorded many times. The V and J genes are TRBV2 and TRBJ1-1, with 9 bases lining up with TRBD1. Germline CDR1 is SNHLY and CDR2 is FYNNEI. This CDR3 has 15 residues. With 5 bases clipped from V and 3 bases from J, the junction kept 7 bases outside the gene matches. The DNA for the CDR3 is TGTGCCAGCAGTACCACAGGGGGCGGGCACACTGAAGCTTTCTTT. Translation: CASSTTGGGHTEAFF. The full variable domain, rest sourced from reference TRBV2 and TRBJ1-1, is EPEVTQTPSHQVTQMGQEVILRCVPISNHLYFYWYRQILGQKVEFLVSFYNNEISEKSEIFDDQFSVERPDGSNFTLKIRSTKLEDSAMYFCASSTTGGGHTEAFFGQGTRLTVV.

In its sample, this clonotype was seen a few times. CDR3 DNA sequence: TGCGCCAGCAGCCGGACCCGAGACAGGGGGCCAAATCTTCAGCCCCAGCATTTT. Its translation: CASSRTRDRGPNLQPQHF. The chain employs TRBV5-1 and TRBJ1-5, with TRBD1 matching over 10 bases. There are 18 residues in the CDR3. Germline CDR1 and CDR2: SGHRS and YFSETQ. The V and J ends lost 4 bases and 6 bases, in that order; junction bases with no gene match: 16. Complete variable domain (other parts from reference TRBV5-1 and TRBJ1-5): KAGVTQTPRYLIKTRGQQVTLSCSPISGHRSVSWYQQTPGQGLQFLFEYFSETQRNKGNFPGRFSGRQFSNSRSEMNVSTLELGDSALYLCASSRTRDRGPNLQPQHFGDGTRLSIL.

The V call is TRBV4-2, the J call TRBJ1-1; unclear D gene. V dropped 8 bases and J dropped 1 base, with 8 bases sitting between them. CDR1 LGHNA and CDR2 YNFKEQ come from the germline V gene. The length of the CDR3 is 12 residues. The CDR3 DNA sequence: TGTGCCAGCCGTCAGACGAACACTGAAGCTTTCTTT. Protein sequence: CASRQTNTEAFF.